The rows below give T cell receptor beta chains drawn from one sample of a study of T cells in Graves' hyperthyroidism and ophthalmopathy. TCRdb reprocessed the multiplex PCR reads via MiXCR and lists one record per CDR3 protein. The repertoire holds around 300,000 distinct CDR3 sequences, with about 13% as singletons. The sample was blood. The receptor source for this set is a woman aged 40 to 50 with Graves' hyperthyroidism. CDR3s include the opening cysteine and the closing phenylalanine or tryptophan. A D gene is named only where the DNA matches it firmly. Clone size is not always given. Where it is, it says once, few, many or a class for expanded clones.

J gene	clone size	D gene	V gene	CDR3 protein	CDR3 DNA
TRBJ2-5	.	.	TRBV7-7	CASSLASARGVADIQETQYF	TGTGCTAGCAGCTTAGCGTCCGCCAGGGGGGTTGCGGATATCCAAGAGACCCAGTACTTC
TRBJ1-2	.	.	TRBV3-1	CASSRVYALPSEETF	TGTGCCAGCAGCCGAGTCTACGCGCTTCCCTCGGAAGAAACCTTC
TRBJ2-6	many	.	TRBV6-1	CASSSGESGANVLTF	TGTGCCAGCAGCTCGGGGGAGTCTGGGGCCAACGTCCTGACTTTC
TRBJ2-1	many	.	TRBV10-1	CASSASRYNEQFF	TGCGCCAGCAGTGCTAGCAGATACAATGAGCAGTTCTTC
TRBJ2-1	many	TRBD2	TRBV5-1	CGSSFGLAGPYNEQFF	TGCGGGAGCAGCTTCGGACTAGCGGGACCCTACAATGAGCAGTTCTTC
TRBJ1-2	.	TRBD1	TRBV3-1	CASSQEWGGGTGKTYGYTF	TGTGCCAGCAGCCAAGAATGGGGCGGGGGGACAGGGAAGACCTATGGCTACACCTTC
TRBJ2-5	many	.	TRBV2	CASRPQGGAETQYF	TGTGCCAGCAGGCCCCAGGGGGGGGCAGAGACCCAGTACTTC
TRBJ1-2	.	.	TRBV20-1	CSARKGRLTANYGYTF	TGCAGTGCTAGAAAAGGAAGGCTAACAGCTAACTATGGCTACACCTTC
TRBJ2-7	many	TRBD1	TRBV7-2	CASSPPDRGLREQYF	TGTGCCAGCAGCCCCCCGGACAGGGGATTACGGGAGCAGTACTTC
TRBJ2-1	many	TRBD2	TRBV27	CASHSGLRGNEQFF	TGTGCCAGCCATAGCGGGCTTAGGGGCAATGAGCAGTTCTTC
TRBJ1-2	.	TRBD1	TRBV14	CASSPTYSRTGLNGYTF	TGTGCCAGCAGCCCTACCTATTCAAGGACAGGCTTGAATGGCTACACCTTC
TRBJ2-1	.	TRBD2	TRBV3-1	CASSQVVGGSERNNEQFF	TGTGCCAGCAGCCAAGTTGTAGGCGGGAGCGAGAGGAACAATGAGCAGTTCTTC